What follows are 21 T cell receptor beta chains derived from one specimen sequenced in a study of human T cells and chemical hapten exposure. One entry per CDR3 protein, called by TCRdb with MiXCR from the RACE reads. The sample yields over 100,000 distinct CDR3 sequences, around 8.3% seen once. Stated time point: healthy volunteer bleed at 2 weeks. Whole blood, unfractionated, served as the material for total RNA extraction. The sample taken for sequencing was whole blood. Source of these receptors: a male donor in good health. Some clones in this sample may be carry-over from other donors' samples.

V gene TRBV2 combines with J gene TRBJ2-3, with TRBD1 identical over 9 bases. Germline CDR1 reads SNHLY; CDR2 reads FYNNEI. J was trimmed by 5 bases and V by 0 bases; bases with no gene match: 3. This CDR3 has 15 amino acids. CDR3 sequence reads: CASSEATGGEDTQYF. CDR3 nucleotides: TGTGCCAGCAGTGAAGCCACAGGGGGCGAAGATACGCAGTATTTT. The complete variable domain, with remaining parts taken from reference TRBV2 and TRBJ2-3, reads EPEVTQTPSHQVTQMGQEVILRCVPISNHLYFYWYRQILGQKVEFLVSFYNNEISEKSEIFDDQFSVERPDGSNFTLKIRSTKLEDSAMYFCASSEATGGEDTQYFGPGTRLTVL.

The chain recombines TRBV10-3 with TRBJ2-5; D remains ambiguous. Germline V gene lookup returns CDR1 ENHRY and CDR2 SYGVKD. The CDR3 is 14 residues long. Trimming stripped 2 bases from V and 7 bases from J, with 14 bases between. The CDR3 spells CAISERTENGTQYF. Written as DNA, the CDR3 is TGTGCCATCAGTGAGAGGACCGAGAACGGGACCCAGTACTTC.

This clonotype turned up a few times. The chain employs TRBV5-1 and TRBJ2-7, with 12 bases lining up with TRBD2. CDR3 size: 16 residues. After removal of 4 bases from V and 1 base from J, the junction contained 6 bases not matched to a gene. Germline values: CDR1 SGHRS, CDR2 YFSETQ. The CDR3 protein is CASSPGLAGLSYEQYF. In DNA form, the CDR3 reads TGCGCCAGCAGCCCGGGACTAGCGGGCCTTTCCTACGAGCAGTACTTC.

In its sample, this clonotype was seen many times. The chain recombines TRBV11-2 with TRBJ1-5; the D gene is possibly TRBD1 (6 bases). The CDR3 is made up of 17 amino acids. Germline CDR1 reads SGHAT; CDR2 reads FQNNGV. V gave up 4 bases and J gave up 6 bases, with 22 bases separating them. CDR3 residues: CASSSHPRGAQGQPQHF. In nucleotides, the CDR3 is TGTGCCAGCAGCTCTCACCCGAGGGGGGCCCAAGGTCAGCCCCAGCATTTT.

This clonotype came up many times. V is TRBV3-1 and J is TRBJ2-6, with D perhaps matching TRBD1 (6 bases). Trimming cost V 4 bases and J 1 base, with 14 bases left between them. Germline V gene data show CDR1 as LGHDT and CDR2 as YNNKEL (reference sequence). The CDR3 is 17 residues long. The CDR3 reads CASSRRNTGSGANVLTF. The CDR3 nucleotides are TGTGCCAGCAGCCGGAGAAACACAGGGTCTGGGGCCAACGTCCTGACTTTC.

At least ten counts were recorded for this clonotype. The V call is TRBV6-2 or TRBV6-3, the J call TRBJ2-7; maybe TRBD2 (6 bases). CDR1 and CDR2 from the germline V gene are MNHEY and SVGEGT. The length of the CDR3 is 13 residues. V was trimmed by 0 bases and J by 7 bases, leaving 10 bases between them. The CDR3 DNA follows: TGTGCCAGCAGTTACTCGGAGGGGAAGGAGCAGTACTTC. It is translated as CASSYSEGKEQYF.

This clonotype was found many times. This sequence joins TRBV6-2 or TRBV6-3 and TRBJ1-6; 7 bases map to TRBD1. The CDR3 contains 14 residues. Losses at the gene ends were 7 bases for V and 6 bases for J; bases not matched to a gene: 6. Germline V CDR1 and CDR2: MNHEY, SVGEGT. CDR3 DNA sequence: TGTGCCAGCAACCGGGACAGACTTAATTCACCCCTCCACTTT. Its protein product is CASNRDRLNSPLHF.

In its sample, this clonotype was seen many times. The CDR3 nucleotides are TGTGCCAGCAGCTTAGTGGGGTCGGGCGGCTACGAGCAGTACTTC. It specifies CASSLVGSGGYEQYF. The chain uses TRBV7-9 and TRBJ2-7; unclear D gene. The ends were cut back, 1 base at V and 3 bases at J, with 13 bases in the middle. Germline CDR1 and CDR2: SEHNR and FQNEAQ (reference sequence). This CDR3 is 15 amino acids long.

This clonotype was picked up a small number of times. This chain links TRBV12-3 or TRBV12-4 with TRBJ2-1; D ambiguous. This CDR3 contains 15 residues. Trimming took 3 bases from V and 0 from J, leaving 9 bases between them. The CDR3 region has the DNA TGTGCCAGCAGTTTCGAGCTGAGCTCCTACAATGAGCAGTTCTTC. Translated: CASSFELSSYNEQFF.

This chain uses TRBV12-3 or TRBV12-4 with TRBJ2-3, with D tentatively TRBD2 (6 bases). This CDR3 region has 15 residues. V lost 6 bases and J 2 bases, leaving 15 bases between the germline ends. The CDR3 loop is CASRVLLADTDTQYF. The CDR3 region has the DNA TGTGCCAGCAGAGTGTTACTAGCCGACACAGATACGCAGTATTTT.

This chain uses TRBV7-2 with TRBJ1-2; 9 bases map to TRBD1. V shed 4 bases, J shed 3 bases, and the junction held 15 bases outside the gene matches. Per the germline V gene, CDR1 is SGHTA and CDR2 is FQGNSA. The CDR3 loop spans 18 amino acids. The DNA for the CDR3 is TGTGCCAGCAGCTCCAGTCCCGGGACAGGGTCCGGGCACTATGGCTACACCTTC. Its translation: CASSSSPGTGSGHYGYTF.

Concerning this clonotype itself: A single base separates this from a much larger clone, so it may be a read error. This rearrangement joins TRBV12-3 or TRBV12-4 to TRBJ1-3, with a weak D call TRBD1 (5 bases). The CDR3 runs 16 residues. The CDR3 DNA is TGTGCCAGCAGGCCCCCGGGACTTTTCAGTGGAAACAACATATATTTT. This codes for CASRPPGLFSGNNIYF.

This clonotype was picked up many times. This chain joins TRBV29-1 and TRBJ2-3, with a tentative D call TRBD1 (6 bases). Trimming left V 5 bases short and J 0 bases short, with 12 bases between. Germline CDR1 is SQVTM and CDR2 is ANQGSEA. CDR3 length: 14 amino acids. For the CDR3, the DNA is TGCAGCGTTAACCGGGACACAAGCACAGATACGCAGTATTTT. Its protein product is CSVNRDTSTDTQYF.

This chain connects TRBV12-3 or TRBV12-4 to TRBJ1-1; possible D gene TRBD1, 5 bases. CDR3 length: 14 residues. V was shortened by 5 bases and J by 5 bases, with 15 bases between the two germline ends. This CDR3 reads CASSDRGSGTEAFF. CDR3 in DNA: TGTGCCAGCAGTGACCGGGGTTCAGGGACTGAAGCTTTCTTT.

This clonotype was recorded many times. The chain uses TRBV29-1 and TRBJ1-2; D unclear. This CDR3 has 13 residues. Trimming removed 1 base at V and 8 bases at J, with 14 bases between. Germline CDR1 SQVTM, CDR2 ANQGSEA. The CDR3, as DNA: TGCAGCGTTGAAGGGCCAGTAGGTCCGGGCTACACCTTC. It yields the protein CSVEGPVGPGYTF. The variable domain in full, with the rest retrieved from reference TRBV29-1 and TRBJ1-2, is SAVISQKPSRDICQRGTSLTIQCQVDSQVTMMFWYRQQPGQSLTLIATANQGSEATYESGFVIDKFPISRPNLTFSTLTVSNMSPEDSSIYLCSVEGPVGPGYTFGSGTRLTVV.

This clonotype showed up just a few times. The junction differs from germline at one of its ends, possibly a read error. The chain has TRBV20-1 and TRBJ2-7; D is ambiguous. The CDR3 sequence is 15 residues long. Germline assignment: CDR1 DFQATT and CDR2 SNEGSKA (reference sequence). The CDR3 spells CSARGRQQSSYEQYF. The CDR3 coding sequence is TGCAGTGCCAGAGGTCGGCAGCAAAGCTCCTACGAGCAGTACTTC.

This CDR3 is CASSFSEGAGGYTF. The CDR3 coding sequence is TGTGCCAGCAGCTTTTCGGAGGGGGCTGGGGGCTACACCTTC. The chain is built from TRBV7-9 and TRBJ1-2; 7 nucleotides match TRBD1. J was trimmed by 8 bases and V by 3 bases; bases with no gene match: 9. This CDR3 region has 14 residues. Germline V gene lookup returns CDR1 SEHNR and CDR2 FQNEAQ (reference sequence).

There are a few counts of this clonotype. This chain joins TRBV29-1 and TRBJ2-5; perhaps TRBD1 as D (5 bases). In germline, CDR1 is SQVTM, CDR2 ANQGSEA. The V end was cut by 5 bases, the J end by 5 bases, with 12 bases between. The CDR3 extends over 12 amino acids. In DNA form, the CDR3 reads TGCAGCGTTCTAGGGGTAATGGAGACCCAGTACTTC. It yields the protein CSVLGVMETQYF.

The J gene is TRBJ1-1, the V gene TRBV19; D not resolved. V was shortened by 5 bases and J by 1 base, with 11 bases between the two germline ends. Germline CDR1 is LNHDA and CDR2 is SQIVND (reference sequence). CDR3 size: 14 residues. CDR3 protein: CASSPRLENTEAFF. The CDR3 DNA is TGTGCCAGTAGTCCCCGACTGGAGAACACTGAAGCTTTCTTT.

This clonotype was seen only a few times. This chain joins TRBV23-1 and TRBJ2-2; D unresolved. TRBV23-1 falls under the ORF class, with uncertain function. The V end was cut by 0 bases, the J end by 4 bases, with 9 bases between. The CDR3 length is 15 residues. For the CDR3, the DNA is TGCGCCAGCAGTCAATCTTCTAAGGGCACCGGGGAGCTGTTTTTT. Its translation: CASSQSSKGTGELFF.

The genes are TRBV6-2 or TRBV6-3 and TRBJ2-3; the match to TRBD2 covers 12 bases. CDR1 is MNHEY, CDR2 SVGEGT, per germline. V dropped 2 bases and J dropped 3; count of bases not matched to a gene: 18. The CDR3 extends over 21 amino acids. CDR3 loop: CASSYPTKTSGLAGRTDTQYF. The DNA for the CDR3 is TGTGCCAGCAGTTACCCGACAAAGACTTCCGGACTAGCGGGAAGAACAGATACGCAGTATTTT.